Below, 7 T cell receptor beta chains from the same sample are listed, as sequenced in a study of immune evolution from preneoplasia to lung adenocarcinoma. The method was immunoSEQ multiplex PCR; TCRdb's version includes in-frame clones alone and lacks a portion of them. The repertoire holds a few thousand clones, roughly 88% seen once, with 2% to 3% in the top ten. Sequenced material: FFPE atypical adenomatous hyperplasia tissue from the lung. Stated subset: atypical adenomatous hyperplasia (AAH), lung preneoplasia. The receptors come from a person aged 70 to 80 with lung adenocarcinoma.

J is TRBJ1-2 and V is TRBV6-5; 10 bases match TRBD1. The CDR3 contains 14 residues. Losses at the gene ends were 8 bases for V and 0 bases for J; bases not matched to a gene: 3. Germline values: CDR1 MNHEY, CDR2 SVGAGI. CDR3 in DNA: TGTGCCAGCGGGGGGACAGGGGCTAACTATGGCTACACCTTC. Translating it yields CASGGTGANYGYTF.

The DNA of the CDR3 is TGTGCCAGCTCCGCGTCCGACACCGGGGAGCTGTTTTTT. It specifies CASSASDTGELFF. J is TRBJ2-2 and V is TRBV6-4; the D is unclear. The CDR3 spans 13 residues. CDR1 and CDR2 (germline): MRHNA, SNTAGT. Trimming left V 8 bases short and J 3 bases short, with 10 bases between.

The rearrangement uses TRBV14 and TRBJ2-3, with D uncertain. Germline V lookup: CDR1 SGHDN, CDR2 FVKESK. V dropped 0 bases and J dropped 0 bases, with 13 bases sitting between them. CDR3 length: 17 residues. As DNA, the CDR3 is TGTGCCAGCAGCCAAGATCCGGCAGGCACTAGCACAGATACGCAGTATTTT. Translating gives CASSQDPAGTSTDTQYF.

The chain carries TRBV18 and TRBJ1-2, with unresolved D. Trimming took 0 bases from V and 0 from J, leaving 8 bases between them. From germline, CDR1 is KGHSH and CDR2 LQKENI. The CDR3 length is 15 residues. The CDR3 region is CASSPPQPANYGYTF. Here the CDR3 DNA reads TGTGCCAGCTCACCACCCCAGCCTGCTAACTATGGCTACACCTTC.

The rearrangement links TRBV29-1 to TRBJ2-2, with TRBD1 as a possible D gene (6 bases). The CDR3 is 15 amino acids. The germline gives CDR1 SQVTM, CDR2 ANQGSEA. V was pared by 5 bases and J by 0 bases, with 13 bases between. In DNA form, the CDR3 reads TGCAGCGTTAACACCGGGACATCGAACACCGGGGAGCTGTTTTTT. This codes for CSVNTGTSNTGELFF.

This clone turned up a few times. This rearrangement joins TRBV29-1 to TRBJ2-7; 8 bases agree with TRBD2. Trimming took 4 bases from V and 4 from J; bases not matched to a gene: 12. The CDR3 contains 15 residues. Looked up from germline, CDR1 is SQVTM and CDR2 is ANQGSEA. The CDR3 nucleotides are TGCAGCGTTGCCCTTGTCGGGACTAGTACTTACGAGCAGTACTTC. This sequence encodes CSVALVGTSTYEQYF.

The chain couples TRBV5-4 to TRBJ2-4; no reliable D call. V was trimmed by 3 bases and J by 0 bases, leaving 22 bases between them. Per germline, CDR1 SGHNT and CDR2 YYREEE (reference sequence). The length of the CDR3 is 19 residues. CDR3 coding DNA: TGTGCCAGCAGCTCCCGCGGCGGACCCACTGGTGGAGCCAAAAACATTCAGTACTTC. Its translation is CASSSRGGPTGGAKNIQYF.